The source of this T cell receptor (beta chain) is a study of cytomegalovirus exposure and HLA in healthy donors. Points from the study as a whole: It was only CMV serostatus that was available as immune exposure information. Later work showed greater clonal expansion in HLA-associated TCR beta chains than in equally common others. The likely explanation for a cluster of highly shared sequence variants was sequencing artifact.

About this clone itself: Its target is unknown.

The study ran its PCR with 60 Vbeta and 13 Jbeta primers. Here immunoSEQ multiplex PCR was the method, and the copy in TCRdb shows in-frame clones only, minus some. The top ten hold about 3.8% of the sample, which has fewer than 150,000 clones, about 75% seen once. The CDR3 runs to 14 residues. Trimming shortened V by 1 base and J by 5 bases, and 13 bases separated the two germline ends. Germline V gene lookup returns CDR1 SGHRS and CDR2 YFSETQ. Sequenced sample: PBMCs. The chain joins TRBV5-1 to TRBJ2-7; the D gene is possibly TRBD1 (6 bases). This TCR came from a man between 18 and 35 years old in good health and CMV-seronegative. The CDR3 region has the DNA TGCGCCAGCAGCTTGTCAGGACAGACGGACGAGCAGTACTTC. It is translated as CASSLSGQTDEQYF.